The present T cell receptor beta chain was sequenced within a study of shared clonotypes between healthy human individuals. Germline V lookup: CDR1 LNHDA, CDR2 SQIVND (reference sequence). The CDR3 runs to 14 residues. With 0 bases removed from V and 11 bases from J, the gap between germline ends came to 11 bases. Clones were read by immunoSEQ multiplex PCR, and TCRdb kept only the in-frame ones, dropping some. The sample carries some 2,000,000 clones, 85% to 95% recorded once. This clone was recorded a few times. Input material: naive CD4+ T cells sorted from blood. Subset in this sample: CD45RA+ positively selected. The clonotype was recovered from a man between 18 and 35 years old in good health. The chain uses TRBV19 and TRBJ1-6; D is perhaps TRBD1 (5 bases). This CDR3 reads CASSIEAGFPPLHF. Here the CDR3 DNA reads TGTGCCAGTAGTATAGAGGCAGGGTTTCCACCCCTCCACTTT.